The sequence of this TCR beta chain was determined in a study of blood T cell repertoires in COVID-19. The germline gives CDR1 SNHLY, CDR2 FYNNEI. V gave up 7 bases and J gave up 5 bases, with 17 bases separating them. The CDR3 extends over 14 amino acids. Sequenced by immunoSEQ multiplex PCR; TCRdb stores in-frame clones only, minus some. The table shows some 110,000 clones, with around 86% occurring only once. The clonotype originates from a man aged 40-50 years with acute or convalescent COVID-19. Input material: peripheral blood. The chain uses TRBV2 and TRBJ2-5; the D gene is possibly TRBD2 (5 bases). CDR3 nucleotides: TGTGCCAGCAAAGGAGGATCGGCAGTCGAGACCCAGTACTTC. Translating it yields CASKGGSAVETQYF.